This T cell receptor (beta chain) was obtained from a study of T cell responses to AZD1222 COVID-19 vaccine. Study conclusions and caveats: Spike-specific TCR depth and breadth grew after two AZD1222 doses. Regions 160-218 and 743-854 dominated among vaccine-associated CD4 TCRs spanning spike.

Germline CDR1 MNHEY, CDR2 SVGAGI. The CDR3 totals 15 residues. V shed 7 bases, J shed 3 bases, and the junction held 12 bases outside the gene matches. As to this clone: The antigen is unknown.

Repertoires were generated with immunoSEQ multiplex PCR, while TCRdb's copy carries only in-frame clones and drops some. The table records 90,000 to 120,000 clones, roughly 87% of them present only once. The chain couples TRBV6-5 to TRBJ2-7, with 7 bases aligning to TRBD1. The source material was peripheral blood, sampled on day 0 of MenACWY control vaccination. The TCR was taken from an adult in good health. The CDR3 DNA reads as TGTGCCAGCACAGCCGGAGGACAGGCATTCTACGAGCAGTACTTC. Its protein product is CASTAGGQAFYEQYF.